Below, 18 T cell receptor beta chains from the same sample are listed, as sequenced in a study of patients and donors after allogeneic stem cell transplantation. TCRdb re-called the RT-PCR reads through MiXCR, storing one row per CDR3 protein. The sample has about a million distinct CDR3 sequences, approximately 18% seen once. Sequenced: blood, either unsorted or a sorted T cell fraction (not recorded which). These receptors were taken from a human donor who was either an allogeneic HSCT recipient or a stem cell or donor lymphocyte infusion donor (not recorded which). It is not recorded whose cells these are; they may come from a transplant donor.

This clonotype was detected a few times. The chain recombines TRBV9 with TRBJ1-1; D is unclear. Germline CDR1 and CDR2: SGDLS and YYNGEE. The V end lost 0 bases, the J end lost 0 bases, and 9 bases lay between the germline ends. The length of the CDR3 is 15 residues. In DNA form, the CDR3 reads TGTGCCAGCAGCGTAGCTGAGGTCATGAACACTGAAGCTTTCTTT. Translating it yields CASSVAEVMNTEAFF.

V and J are TRBV12-5 and TRBJ2-7; 10 nucleotides line up with TRBD1. CDR1 LGHNT and CDR2 FRNRAP come from the germline V gene. The trim removed 4 bases at V and 4 bases at J, leaving 4 bases unmatched. This CDR3 contains 14 residues. CDR3 nucleotides: TGTGCTAGTGGTTCGGGACAGGGGCCATACGAGCAGTACTTC. Its protein product is CASGSGQGPYEQYF.

This clonotype has at least ten counts. The chain uses TRBV29-1 and TRBJ2-3, with 10 bases aligning to TRBD2. Trimming at V came to 2 bases and at J to 4 bases, leaving 0 bases not matched to a gene. Germline V gene data show CDR1 as SQVTM and CDR2 as ANQGSEA. The CDR3 is made up of 13 amino acids. This CDR3 is CSVELAGADTQYF. The CDR3 DNA reads TGCAGCGTTGAACTAGCGGGAGCAGATACGCAGTATTTT.

Many counts were recorded for this clonotype. The J gene is TRBJ2-3, the V gene TRBV7-2; 7 bases are a match to TRBD2. The CDR3 is made up of 16 amino acids. The J segment lost 2 bases and the V segment lost 1 base, leaving 6 bases of the junction unmatched. Germline values: CDR1 SGHTA, CDR2 FQGNSA. CDR3 in amino acids: CASSLDLAGDTDTQYF. In nucleotides, the CDR3 is TGTGCCAGCAGCTTAGATCTTGCGGGGGACACAGATACGCAGTATTTT.

The genes are TRBV6-2 or TRBV6-3 and TRBJ1-1; 7 bases agree with TRBD1. V shed 2 bases and J 3 bases; nucleotides not matched to a gene: 6. This CDR3 spans 15 amino acids. CDR1 MNHEY and CDR2 SVGEGT come from the germline V gene. The CDR3 DNA is TGTGCCAGCAGTTACGACAGGGAGTCTGACACTGAAGCTTTCTTT. It is translated as CASSYDRESDTEAFF.

This rearrangement joins TRBV5-4 to TRBJ1-4; D possibly corresponds to TRBD1 (5 bases). The germline V gene encodes CDR1 SGHNT and CDR2 YYREEE (reference sequence). Trimming shortened V by 4 bases and J by 4 bases, and 14 bases separated the two germline ends. This CDR3 contains 15 residues. The DNA of the CDR3 is TGTGCCAGCAGCCTTGGGACCGCTCGTAATGAAAAACTGTTTTTT. It specifies CASSLGTARNEKLFF.

This clonotype turned up a few times. The V call is TRBV20-1, the J call TRBJ2-5; D might be TRBD1 (6 bases). Germline values: CDR1 DFQATT, CDR2 SNEGSKA (reference sequence). The CDR3 length is 14 residues. The V and J ends lost 0 bases and 4 bases respectively, with 12 bases between them. The CDR3 region has the DNA TGCAGTGCTAGAGACCGACAGGTGGGAGAGACCCAGTACTTC. Translating gives CSARDRQVGETQYF.

The V and J genes are TRBV11-2 and TRBJ2-1; D is perhaps TRBD1 (5 bases). The CDR3 loop spans 14 amino acids. In germline, CDR1 is SGHAT, CDR2 FQNNGV. Between the trimmed V and J ends, which lost 5 bases and 8 bases, there was a span of 16 bases. The CDR3 sequence is CASSLYPGAYEQFF. The CDR3 DNA follows: TGTGCCAGCAGCCTATACCCTGGGGCCTATGAGCAGTTCTTC.

This chain uses TRBV4-3 with TRBJ1-4; D ambiguous. The germline V gene encodes CDR1 LGHNA and CDR2 YSLEER. The V end was cut by 3 bases, the J end by 7 bases, with 15 bases between. The CDR3 contains 15 residues. The CDR3 DNA sequence: TGCGCCAGCAGCCATGGTGGAGGGAGCGGTGAAAAACTGTTTTTT. It encodes CASSHGGGSGEKLFF.

The CDR3 DNA reads TGTGCCAGCAGCTCTCCTAAAGGGTTCCTAGCCAGCGATGAGCAGTTCTTC. As protein: CASSSPKGFLASDEQFF. This chain connects TRBV11-3 to TRBJ2-1; TRBD2 is a possible D gene (5 bases). V lost 4 bases, J lost 8 bases, and 24 bases lay in between. This CDR3 spans 17 amino acids. CDR1 SGHNT and CDR2 YENEEA come from the germline V gene.

The table lists this clonotype with a few counts. This CDR3 is CASSPRLAGVGELFF. The CDR3 nucleotides read TGTGCCAGCAGCCCCCGACTAGCGGGGGTTGGGGAGCTGTTTTTT. V usage is TRBV5-5 and J usage is TRBJ2-2; TRBD2 matches at 12 bases. This CDR3 has 15 amino acids. In germline, CDR1 is SGHKS, CDR2 YYEKEE (reference sequence). V shed 4 bases, J shed 8 bases, and the junction held 6 bases outside the gene matches.

This clonotype was observed at least ten times. V gene TRBV7-6 combines with J gene TRBJ1-4; maybe TRBD1 (5 bases). Trimming stripped 5 bases from V and 4 bases from J, with 17 bases between. Germline CDR1 and CDR2: SGHVS and FNYEAQ. The CDR3 extends over 16 amino acids. This CDR3 is CASSPLVGGSNEKLFF. The CDR3 nucleotides read TGTGCCAGCAGCCCCCTCGTCGGGGGGAGTAATGAAAAACTGTTTTTT.

The rearrangement uses TRBV10-3 and TRBJ1-1; TRBD1 matches at 9 bases. This CDR3 has 15 amino acids. In germline, CDR1 is ENHRY, CDR2 SYGVKD. The V gene end was trimmed by 0 bases and the J gene end by 4 bases; junction bases not matched to a gene: 3. Here the CDR3 DNA reads TGTGCCATCAGTGAGTCGAGGACAGGGGTCACTGAAGCTTTCTTT. Its translation is CAISESRTGVTEAFF.

This clonotype occurred a few times. V and J are TRBV20-1 and TRBJ2-7; D gene ambiguous. CDR1 is DFQATT and CDR2 is SNEGSKA in the germline V gene (reference sequence). This CDR3 has 14 amino acids. The germline V and J ends were trimmed by 0 bases and 2 bases, with 11 bases remaining between them. This chain's CDR3 is CSARDRQYAYEQYF. In DNA form, the CDR3 reads TGCAGTGCTAGAGATCGGCAATACGCCTACGAGCAGTACTTC.

This clonotype has more than one count but fewer than ten. The gene calls are TRBV5-1 and TRBJ1-4, with D perhaps TRBD1 (5 bases). The CDR3 has 15 residues. Germline loops: CDR1 SGHRS, CDR2 YFSETQ. V shed 1 base and J shed 3 bases, with 10 bases lying between them. CDR3 region: CASSLSGAPNEKLFF. The CDR3 DNA reads as TGCGCCAGCAGCTTGTCTGGGGCTCCTAATGAAAAACTGTTTTTT.

This clonotype showed up many times. V gene TRBV12-3 or TRBV12-4 combines with J gene TRBJ2-1; 7 nucleotides match TRBD2. This CDR3 has 14 amino acids. After removal of 6 bases from V and 4 bases from J, the junction contained 6 bases not matched to a gene. The DNA of the CDR3 is TGTGCCAGCAGGGCTAGCGGCGTTTACAATGAGCAGTTCTTC. Its protein product is CASRASGVYNEQFF.

CDR3 protein: CASSWTGDVSPLHF. CDR3 nucleotides: TGTGCCAGCAGCTGGACAGGGGACGTTTCACCCCTCCACTTT. The chain joins TRBV12-3 or TRBV12-4 to TRBJ1-6; 9 bases map to TRBD1. There are 14 residues in the CDR3. Germline trimming cut 6 bases from V and 9 bases from J; bases unmatched to any gene: 6.

In regard to this clonotype: A much larger clone differs by one base, so this may be a read error. This chain links TRBV12-3 or TRBV12-4 with TRBJ2-7, with D perhaps TRBD1 (6 bases). The CDR3 length is 13 residues. The CDR3 bases are TGTACCAGCAGTTCCCAGGGGTTTTCCGAGCAGTACTTC. Translated: CTSSSQGFSEQYF.